The present entry profiles one TCR beta chain with its context. Its target is not known. CDR1 is WNHNN and CDR2 is SYGVQD in the germline V gene (reference sequence). Between the trimmed V and J ends, which lost 5 bases and 4 bases, there was a span of 8 bases. This CDR3 comprises 13 residues. This specimen comes from a study of T cell responses to AZD1222 COVID-19 vaccine. General study findings and limits: In all cases, repertoires were sampled only after the peak T cell response.

Assay: immunoSEQ multiplex PCR; the TCRdb copy retains only in-frame clones and omits some. The data hold roughly 76,000 clones, with about nine tenths observed a single time. The sample in question was peripheral blood, obtained on day 0 of AZD1222 vaccination. This chain uses TRBV10-1 with TRBJ2-2, with a weak D call TRBD1 (6 bases). The sequence was obtained from an adult in good health. CDR3 protein: CASSLDSTGELFF. Here the CDR3 DNA reads TGCGCCAGCAGTCTGGACAGCACCGGGGAGCTGTTTTTT.